The clone carrying this TCR beta chain has at least ten counts. What it recognizes is unknown. Germline V gene lookup returns CDR1 KGHDR and CDR2 SFDVKD. Trimming cost V 3 bases and J 3 bases; bases outside gene matches: 9. This CDR3 comprises 17 residues. With iRepertoire HTBI primers and Arm-PCR of CDR3 regions, TCR beta libraries were built. TCRdb re-derived calls from the multiplex PCR reads in MiXCR, one entry per CDR3 protein. The sample lists fewer than 550,000 distinct CDR3 sequences; approximately 21% were seen once. This record belongs to a study of regulatory T cells in long-lasting Graves disease. The study's findings and limits: Whereas new patients shared 966 public clonotypes, persistent patients shared more, at about 3,000. Persistent disease was characterized by preferential usage of TRBV28, TRBJ1-2 and TRBJ2-5. Accuracy was perhaps lowered by the small sample size.

As for time point: persistent/refractory GD, antithyroid drugs over 5 years with positive TRAb. RNA isolated from PBMCs was used to make the TCR library. The rearrangement joins TRBV24-1 to TRBJ1-2; 10 nucleotides agree with TRBD1. Sequenced material: peripheral blood mononuclear cells (PBMCs), taken when the disease was refractory, from a patient treated with antithyroid drugs. This receptor was taken from a female donor with Graves disease. The CDR3 loop reads CATSDDLPGQGYYGYTF. CDR3 bases: TGTGCCACCAGTGATGACCTACCGGGACAGGGGTACTATGGCTACACCTTC.